This T cell receptor (beta chain) was captured in a study of T cells in women clearing cervical HPV infection. Background on the study: Cases were women with histologically confirmed HPV16-related CIN3 or worse, including a couple of invasive cancers. Case blood was drawn when the lesion was first found; control blood after infection became undetectable.

Study-wide points: Unknown T-cell numbers per sample may underlie the richness differences.

Concerning this clone: The antigen remains unidentified. The read is 3 residues too short to cover the CDR3 end, so that end is filled in from the germline J gene.

This CDR3 contains 15 residues. Trimming shortened V by 1 base and J by 3 bases, and 12 bases separated the two germline ends. The germline V gene has CDR1 SEHNR and CDR2 FQNEAQ (reference sequence). The method was immunoSEQ multiplex PCR; TCRdb's version includes in-frame clones alone and lacks a portion of them. The sample table sets out more than 20,000 clones. The sequenced sample consisted of blood buffy coat. This chain joins TRBV7-9 and TRBJ1-2, with D unclear. This clonotype originated in a woman aged 18 to 75 with a cervical HPV16 infection that either progressed to CIN3+ or cleared (not recorded which). The CDR3 DNA, read in part, is TGTGCCAGCAGCTTAGATGGGCGGGCCGACTATGGC. Encoded protein: CASSLDGRADYG. The CDR3, in full, reads CASSLDGRADYGYTF.